The 24 T cell receptor beta chains below were found in one sample sequenced in a study of T-cell memory formation after mild COVID-19. Each CDR3 protein is one row after TCRdb ran MiXCR on the 5' RACE reads. This table holds 120,000 to 150,000 distinct CDR3 sequences, 6% to 7% found once. The specimen sequenced was PBMCs or a T cell subset sorted from them (not recorded which). The receptors were sampled from an adult woman who had mild COVID-19 (a few samples of this study predate the infection). Cell type and time point are not known.

In this sample, this clonotype turned up a few times. This sequence joins TRBV15 and TRBJ1-4; TRBD1 aligns across 9 bases. The CDR3 length is 15 residues. With V trimmed by 5 bases and J by 8 bases, 9 bases remained unmatched. Germline CDR1 is LNHNV and CDR2 is YYDKDF (reference sequence). CDR3 amino acids: CATSHHRTGEEKLFF. The CDR3 coding sequence is TGTGCCACCAGCCACCACAGGACAGGGGAGGAAAAACTGTTTTTT.

This sequence joins TRBV7-2 and TRBJ2-7; 7 bases align to TRBD1. Germline trimming cut 10 bases from V and 6 bases from J; bases unmatched to any gene: 12. Per the germline V gene, CDR1 is SGHTA and CDR2 is FQGNSA. The CDR3 consists of 13 residues. The CDR3 region is CATTTRQGREQYF. The CDR3 DNA follows: TGTGCCACCACGACCAGACAGGGTCGCGAGCAGTACTTC. The entire variable domain, with the rest obtained from reference TRBV7-2 and TRBJ2-7, is as follows: GAGVSQSPSNKVTEKGKDVELRCDPISGHTALYWYRQSLGQGLEFLIYFQGNSAPDKSGLPSDRFSAERTGGSVSTLTIQRTQQEDSAVYLCATTTRQGREQYFGPGTRLTVT.

This clonotype was counted ten times or more. The chain joins TRBV5-1 to TRBJ2-7, with 10 bases fitting TRBD1. The germline V gene encodes CDR1 SGHRS and CDR2 YFSETQ. Unmatched junction bases numbered 3, after V lost 0 bases and J lost 3 bases. The CDR3 spans 15 residues. The CDR3 region has the DNA TGCGCCAGCAGCTTGGTGGGGACAGGGGACTACGAGCAGTACTTC. This translates into CASSLVGTGDYEQYF.

This clonotype was recorded a few times. CDR3 coding DNA: TGTGCCAGCAGCTTCGGGGGGGGAGGAGAGACCCAGTACTTC. Encoded protein: CASSFGGGGETQYF. The rearrangement links TRBV7-8 to TRBJ2-5; 8 bases agree with TRBD2. The CDR3 consists of 14 residues. Trimming at V came to 3 bases and at J to 4 bases, leaving 4 bases not matched to a gene. CDR1 and CDR2 from the germline V gene are SGHVS and FQNEAQ.

The chain is built from TRBV29-1 and TRBJ1-1; TRBD1 might be the D (6 bases). CDR3 length: 13 amino acids. The germline gives CDR1 SQVTM, CDR2 ANQGSEA. V lost 6 bases, J lost 0 bases, and 11 bases lay in between. The CDR3 protein is CSVKGGMNTEAFF. CDR3 bases: TGCAGCGTAAAAGGGGGGATGAACACTGAAGCTTTCTTT.

CDR3 protein: CSVFRQGTTEAFF. The CDR3 bases are TGCAGCGTTTTCCGACAGGGGACCACTGAAGCTTTCTTT. The chain employs TRBV29-1 and TRBJ1-1; TRBD1 matches at 8 bases. CDR1 SQVTM and CDR2 ANQGSEA come from the germline V gene. The CDR3 is made up of 13 amino acids. V lost 5 bases to trimming and J lost 4 bases; unmatched junction nucleotides: 6.

The chain links TRBV11-2 to TRBJ2-2; D may be TRBD2 (6 bases). CDR1 is SGHAT, CDR2 FQNNGV, per germline. The CDR3 length is 15 residues. Trimming pared 0 bases from V and 1 base from J, leaving 6 bases between. The CDR3 reads CASSLDGGNTGELFF. CDR3 bases: TGTGCCAGCAGCTTAGACGGGGGGAACACCGGGGAGCTGTTTTTT.

There are many counts of this clonotype. The chain is built from TRBV4-1 and TRBJ1-6; D gene uncertain. Trimming took 0 bases from V and 0 from J, leaving 12 bases between them. The CDR3 has 18 amino acids. Per germline, CDR1 MGHRA and CDR2 YSYEKL. The CDR3 spells CASSQEDPHSSYNSPLHF. The CDR3 DNA follows: TGCGCCAGCAGCCAAGAAGATCCCCATAGCTCCTATAATTCACCCCTCCACTTT.

This clonotype was observed many times. The chain joins TRBV20-1 to TRBJ2-1, with a weak D call TRBD1 (5 bases). Germline CDR1 is DFQATT and CDR2 is SNEGSKA (reference sequence). Trimming cost V 6 bases and J 5 bases, with 14 bases left between them. The CDR3 is 13 residues long. CDR3: CSAGKGIDNEQFF. In DNA form, the CDR3 reads TGCAGTGCGGGGAAGGGGATCGACAATGAGCAGTTCTTC.

This clonotype was seen more than once but under ten times. The chain links TRBV5-6 to TRBJ2-7; D gene uncertain. CDR1 is SGHDT, CDR2 YYEEEE, per germline. The CDR3 has 14 amino acids. V was cut by 1 base and J by 6 bases, with 14 bases left in between. CDR3 nucleotide sequence: TGTGCCAGCAGCTTGTCCCGGGTGTGGGGCGAGCAGTACTTC. Its translation: CASSLSRVWGEQYF.

This clonotype was recorded at least ten times. The chain carries TRBV5-1 and TRBJ2-1; unclear D gene. The V end was cut by 4 bases, the J end by 0 bases, with 20 bases between. This CDR3 contains 18 residues. CDR1 is SGHRS and CDR2 is YFSETQ in the germline V gene. The CDR3 reads CASSQTSPAPSSYNEQFF. DNA for the CDR3: TGCGCCAGCAGCCAAACGTCGCCGGCCCCGAGCTCCTACAATGAGCAGTTCTTC.

The rearrangement links TRBV4-1 to TRBJ1-2; the match to TRBD1 covers 8 bases. V lost 3 bases and J lost 4; bases outside the gene matches: 13. CDR1 and CDR2 (germline): MGHRA, YSYEKL. The CDR3 loop spans 17 amino acids. The CDR3, as DNA: TGCGCCAGCAGCCACCCCAGGTCAGGGGGCGCGGGCTATGGCTACACCTTC. Protein: CASSHPRSGGAGYGYTF.

The chain joins TRBV5-4 to TRBJ2-3; D is possibly TRBD2 (5 bases). Germline-derived CDR1 and CDR2 are SGHNT and YYREEE (reference sequence). V shed 6 bases and J shed 5 bases, with 13 bases lying between them. CDR3 size: 13 residues. The CDR3 loop reads CASIGGSEDTQYF. In DNA form, the CDR3 reads TGTGCCAGCATCGGCGGGTCTGAAGATACGCAGTATTTT.

In its sample, this clonotype was seen a few times. The chain carries TRBV18 and TRBJ2-7, with D uncertain. The CDR3 totals 16 residues. Germline CDR1 KGHSH, CDR2 LQKENI. The V and J ends lost 6 bases and 2 bases respectively, with 20 bases between them. This CDR3 is CASSSSGLLGTYEQYF. In DNA, the CDR3 is TGTGCCAGCTCCTCATCGGGCCTGCTAGGAACCTACGAGCAGTACTTC.

This clonotype turned up a few times. The chain uses TRBV2 and TRBJ2-3; no clear D gene. V was trimmed by 3 bases and J by 1 base, leaving 5 bases between them. CDR1 is SNHLY and CDR2 is FYNNEI in the germline V gene. The CDR3 runs to 13 residues. The CDR3 DNA sequence: TGTGCCAGCAGTGAGTTGGGCACAGATACGCAGTATTTT. Translating gives CASSELGTDTQYF.

In this sample, this clonotype turned up a few times. CDR3 region: CASSAGGAGGEQFF. Here the CDR3 DNA reads TGTGCCAGCAGCGCTGGAGGTGCAGGCGGCGAGCAGTTCTTC. The gene calls are TRBV5-4 and TRBJ2-1; D is perhaps TRBD2 (5 bases). The V and J ends lost 4 bases and 10 bases respectively, with 18 bases between them. This CDR3 contains 14 residues. Germline loops: CDR1 SGHNT, CDR2 YYREEE (reference sequence).

This chain links TRBV7-9 with TRBJ2-3, with a weak D call TRBD2 (6 bases). V was trimmed by 3 bases and J by 0 bases, leaving 13 bases between them. Looked up from germline, CDR1 is SEHNR and CDR2 is FQNEAQ (reference sequence). The CDR3 covers 16 residues. CDR3 coding DNA: TGTGCCAGCAGCTTTGGAGTAGCGGCTAGCACAGATACGCAGTATTTT. Translation: CASSFGVAASTDTQYF.

This clonotype has ten or more counts. The V call is TRBV20-1, the J call TRBJ2-4; 9 bases match TRBD1. J was trimmed by 6 bases and V by 0 bases; bases with no gene match: 6. The V gene's germline CDR1 is DFQATT and CDR2 SNEGSKA (reference sequence). The CDR3 covers 15 residues. The CDR3 sequence: CSARDSGQGTNIQYF. The CDR3 coding sequence is TGCAGTGCTAGAGATAGTGGACAGGGGACAAACATTCAGTACTTC.

This clonotype has a handful of counts. J is TRBJ2-7 and V is TRBV18, with a weak D call TRBD1 (6 bases). CDR3 size: 14 residues. Germline values: CDR1 KGHSH, CDR2 LQKENI. V lost 3 bases, J lost 5 bases, and 14 bases lay in between. CDR3 in DNA: TGTGCCAGCTCACCCCCCAGGGGCGTCGACGAGCAGTACTTC. This translates into CASSPPRGVDEQYF.

This clonotype appeared a few times. CDR3 protein: CASSLVERRTDTQYF. The CDR3 coding sequence is TGTGCCAGCAGCTTAGTCGAGCGCCGCACAGATACGCAGTATTTT. The rearrangement uses TRBV7-8 and TRBJ2-3, with D uncertain. In germline, CDR1 is SGHVS, CDR2 FQNEAQ. Trimming took 1 base from V and 1 from J, leaving 9 bases between them. CDR3 length: 15 residues.

Ten or more counts support this clonotype. Written as DNA, the CDR3 is TGTGCCAGCAGTTTATCGAGGACCTACGAGCAGTACTTC. Protein sequence: CASSLSRTYEQYF. This chain uses TRBV27 with TRBJ2-7, with D hard to call. CDR3 length: 13 amino acids. Germline V CDR1 and CDR2: MNHEY, SMNVEV (reference sequence). Trimming pared 0 bases from V and 2 bases from J, leaving 5 bases between.

Note on this clonotype: Given a much more abundant clone one base away, this may be a read error. The J gene is TRBJ2-2, the V gene TRBV7-2; TRBD1 might be the D (5 bases). The CDR3 sequence is 15 residues long. Between the trimmed V and J ends, which lost 5 bases and 2 bases, there was a span of 12 bases. From germline, CDR1 is SGHTA and CDR2 FQGNSA. CDR3 region: CASSRIQANTGELFF. The CDR3 coding sequence is TGTGCCAGCAGCCGGATACAGGCTAACACCGGGGAGCTGTTTTTT.

In this sample, this clonotype turned up a few times. The chain is built from TRBV19 and TRBJ2-7; 10 bases agree with TRBD1. CDR3 length equals 16 residues. J gave up 5 bases and V 4 bases, and 11 bases lay outside the gene matches. Germline V gene sequence: CDR1 LNHDA, CDR2 SQIVND (reference sequence). Here the CDR3 DNA reads TGTGCCAGTAGTAGGGGGCCCGGGACAGGGGACAACGAGCAGTACTTC. It translates to CASSRGPGTGDNEQYF. Variable domain in full (rest from reference TRBV19 and TRBJ2-7): DGGITQSPKYLFRKEGQNVTLSCEQNLNHDAMYWYRQDPGQGLRLIYYSQIVNDFQKGDIAEGYSVSREKKESFPLTVTSAQKNPTAFYLCASSRGPGTGDNEQYFGPGTRLTVT.

This clonotype was detected only a few times. V gene TRBV3-1 combines with J gene TRBJ2-7; no clear D. V lost 3 bases and J 3 bases, leaving 12 bases between the germline ends. This CDR3 is built from 14 residues. Germline V gene data show CDR1 as LGHDT and CDR2 as YNNKEL (reference sequence). The CDR3 reads CASSQVAGRYEQYF. In DNA, the CDR3 is TGTGCCAGCAGCCAGGTCGCAGGCCGCTACGAGCAGTACTTC.